The 15 T cell receptor beta chains below all came from one sample that was sequenced in a study of tumor-infiltrating lymphocytes in primary liver carcinoma. Blood RNA originated from unsorted whole blood, with germline DNA additionally extracted. Production of TCR beta cDNA used approximately 0.55 ug total RNA together with a constant-region primer. Researchers made the TCR beta libraries by running three nested multiplex PCR rounds with slightly modified ARM-PCR. Primers for the first two PCR rounds were TRBV1-TRBV30 forward primers and a C-beta reverse primer (roughly 9 cycles per round). TCRdb itself ran the multiplex PCR reads through MiXCR, one entry per CDR3 protein. The data show more than 150,000 distinct CDR3 sequences, 50% to 75% seen once. Sequencing input: peripheral blood. The receptors here all came from a man between 35 and 55 years old with primary liver carcinoma and hepatitis B virus infection.

The rearrangement joins TRBV10-2 to TRBJ2-3, with D possibly matching TRBD1 (6 bases). This CDR3 is built from 14 residues. Deletions cut 0 bases from V and 6 bases from J, with 10 bases between. In germline, CDR1 is WSHSY, CDR2 SAAADI. CDR3 amino acids: CASSESRGRDTQYF. The CDR3 region has the DNA TGCGCCAGCAGTGAGTCCAGGGGCCGGGATACGCAGTATTTT.

The chain is built from TRBV19 and TRBJ2-7; the D gene is possibly TRBD2 (6 bases). V was clipped by 2 bases and J by 0 bases, with 11 bases between them. This CDR3 region has 15 residues. Germline assignment: CDR1 LNHDA and CDR2 SQIVND (reference sequence). CDR3 DNA sequence: TGTGCCAGTAGTATAACTCGGGAGTACTCCTACGAGCAGTACTTC. It codes for CASSITREYSYEQYF.

A note on this clonotype: This CDR3 fails to terminate in the conserved phenylalanine or tryptophan, so it likely reflects a read error. It is unclear where the CDR3 begins or ends on the DNA, so no DNA is shown, and the CDR3 is as TCRdb lists it. V gene TRBV6-7 combines with J gene TRBJ2-5; the DNA was not compared with TRBD1, the D call given in the table. TRBV6-7 is an ORF; its function is uncertain. The CDR3 is 11 amino acids long, termini counted. CDR3: CASSCSSTPAL.

V gene TRBV4-1 combines with J gene TRBJ2-5; 7 bases match TRBD2. J gave up 5 bases and V 4 bases, and 10 bases lay outside the gene matches. Germline CDR1 MGHRA, CDR2 YSYEKL. This CDR3 is built from 15 residues. The CDR3 DNA follows: TGCGCCAGCAGCCTCATGGCGGGAGAATTTGAGACCCAGTACTTC. This translates into CASSLMAGEFETQYF.

This clonotype showed up just a few times. This chain joins TRBV6-5 and TRBJ2-7; weak D call: TRBD1 (5 bases). Trimming stripped 10 bases from V and 3 bases from J, with 10 bases between. The CDR3 is 11 residues long. Germline CDR1 and CDR2: MNHEY and SVGAGI. The DNA of the CDR3 is TGTGCCACCCGAAGGGGCTACGAGCAGTACTTC. Translating it yields CATRRGYEQYF.

To note about this clonotype: A much larger clone lies a single base off, so this may be a read error. This chain joins TRBV11-2 and TRBJ2-1, with D unresolved. The CDR3 sequence is 13 residues long. Germline values: CDR1 SGHAT, CDR2 FQNNGV. In DNA form, the CDR3 reads TGTGCCAGCAGCTTCTCGAGCTGGAATGAGCAGTCCTTC. Protein sequence: CASSFSSWNEQSF. Full variable domain (missing parts from reference TRBV11-2 and TRBJ2-1): EAGVAQSPRYKIIEKRQSVAFWCNPISGHATLYWYQQILGQGPKLLIQFQNNGVVDDSQLPKDRFSAERLKGVDSTLKIQPAKLEDSAVYLCASSFSSWNEQSFGPGTRLTVL.

Comments on this clonotype: Compared with germline, one end of the junction differs, possibly owing to a read error. This chain links TRBV5-1 with TRBJ1-2; the match to TRBD1 covers 12 bases. The CDR3 has 15 amino acids. Germline assignment: CDR1 SGHRS and CDR2 YFSETQ. Here the CDR3 reads CASCLGTGGIYGYTF. The CDR3 nucleotides read TGCGCCAGCTGCTTGGGGACAGGGGGCATCTATGGCTACACCTTC.

The J gene is TRBJ2-5, the V gene TRBV29-1, with D possibly being TRBD1 (6 bases). V gave up 8 bases and J gave up 2 bases, with 33 bases separating them. The CDR3 has 19 amino acids. Germline V gene lookup returns CDR1 SQVTM and CDR2 ANQGSEA. As DNA, the CDR3 is TGCAGCCCTCCCGTCAAGGACAGTCCCGGACTGCAGCGGCAAGAGACCCAGTACTTC. This translates into CSPPVKDSPGLQRQETQYF.

This clonotype has a count of ten or more. This chain uses TRBV29-1 with TRBJ2-3; D uncertain. CDR1 is SQVTM and CDR2 is ANQGSEA in the germline V gene. The V and J ends lost 4 bases and 3 bases respectively, with 8 bases between them. The length of the CDR3 is 12 residues. The CDR3 nucleotides read TGCAGCGTTGCCCCTCCGACAGATACGCAGTATTTT. Translated, it gives CSVAPPTDTQYF.

About this clonotype itself: A much larger clone is a single base away; this may be a read error. This chain uses TRBV11-2 with TRBJ1-1, with a weak D call TRBD1 (6 bases). CDR1 and CDR2 from the germline V gene are SGHAT and FQNNGV. The CDR3 contains 15 residues. The V end lost 2 bases, the J end lost 4 bases, and 14 bases lay between the germline ends. Here the CDR3 DNA reads TGTGCCAGCAGCTTAATTGGGCAGGGGCCCACTGAAGCTTTCTTT. The encoded protein is CASSLIGQGPTEAFF.

This clonotype was found once. The junction differs from germline at one of its ends, possibly a read error. The genes are TRBV14 and TRBJ2-7; 7 bases line up with TRBD1. The germline CDR1 and CDR2 sequences are SGHDN and FVKESK. This CDR3 comprises 14 residues. CDR3 DNA sequence: TGTGCCAGCAGCCGGGAACAGGGGTCCTACGATCAGTACTTC. The encoded protein is CASSREQGSYDQYF.

V gene TRBV29-1 combines with J gene TRBJ2-5, with D possibly matching TRBD1 (6 bases). The length of the CDR3 is 12 residues. Trimming removed 5 bases at V and 5 bases at J, with 12 bases between. Germline V CDR1 and CDR2: SQVTM, ANQGSEA. As DNA, the CDR3 is TGCAGCGTTAGGACAGAGAGGGAGACCCAGTACTTC. It codes for CSVRTERETQYF.

V usage is TRBV12-5 and J usage is TRBJ1-2; 10 bases map to TRBD1. Germline CDR1 is LGHNT and CDR2 is FRNRAP. Losses at the gene ends were 1 base for V and 4 bases for J; bases not matched to a gene: 9. The CDR3 length is 17 residues. The CDR3 region has the DNA TGTGCTAGTGGTTTGGCCTGGACAGGGGGTTTCCCCTATGGCTACACCTTC. It translates to CASGLAWTGGFPYGYTF.

On this clonotype: A read error may explain this, as a much larger clone is one base away. This chain joins TRBV11-2 and TRBJ2-1; D perhaps matches TRBD2 (5 bases). V shed 5 bases and J shed 3 bases, with 17 bases lying between them. This CDR3 comprises 16 residues. Looked up from germline, CDR1 is SGHAT and CDR2 is FQNNGV. The CDR3 region has the DNA TGTGCCAGCAGCGTAACAATAGCGAGAGGCTACAATGAGCAGTTCTTC. Residues: CASSVTIARGYNEQFF.

The chain couples TRBV11-2 to TRBJ2-3, with 9 bases aligning to TRBD1. The germline V gene has CDR1 SGHAT and CDR2 FQNNGV. Trimming at V came to 4 bases and at J to 0 bases, leaving 8 bases not matched to a gene. The CDR3 contains 17 residues. The CDR3 sequence: CASSSRQGVVSTDTQYF. The CDR3 DNA follows: TGTGCCAGCAGCTCCCGACAGGGGGTTGTGAGCACAGATACGCAGTATTTT.